This record looks at one T cell receptor (beta chain) sequence and its context. The germline gene is not matched at one end of the junction; a read error may be the cause. Followed longitudinally, the Seattle patients had been enrolled during active infection. This sample was included in a study of blood T cell repertoires in COVID-19. In the study overall: The United States, Italy and Spain were the sources of the acute and convalescent COVID-19 samples. T cells, B-cell-depleted T cells, or PBMCs supplied cDNA or gDNA.

Looked up from germline, CDR1 is SSHAT and CDR2 is FNYEAQ (reference sequence). The CDR3 is 13 residues long. Study processing details: Reference gene primer amplification yielded estimated nucleated cell counts. Here immunoSEQ multiplex PCR was the method, and the copy in TCRdb shows in-frame clones only, minus some. V, J and clone size are those of that table, while D and trimming were read from the DNA. The table has about 480,000 clones, 85% to 90% seen once. V and J are TRBV7-7 and TRBJ2-5; TRBD2 is a possible D gene (7 bases). The receptor comes from a man aged 18 to 35 with COVID-19, enrolled during active disease. Source material: peripheral blood. In nucleotides, the CDR3 is TGTGCTAGCAGGGGAGGGGACCAAGAGACCCAGTACTTC. The encoded protein is CASRGGDQETQYF.